The rows below give T cell receptor beta chains drawn from one sample of a study of shared clonotypes between healthy human individuals. Method: immunoSEQ multiplex PCR; TCRdb's copy keeps in-frame clones and lacks some. Among about 2.3 million clones, approximately 95% were seen once, and the ten largest hold 0.35% to 0.5%. The sample consisted of naive CD4+ T cells from PBMCs. The receptors derive from a man between 18 and 35 years old in good health. Some clones in this sample may be carry-over from other donors' samples. Each CDR3 is given with its conserved first and last residue. The D gene is left open where the match is weak. Some rows mark clone size as missing; the rest say once, few, many or name a class of expanded clone.

J: TRBJ2-7; D: NA; V: TRBV4-2; size: NA; DNA: TGTGCCAGCAGCCAAGAGACGAGGGAGCAGTACTTC; CDR3: CASSQETREQYF
J: TRBJ2-5; D: NA; V: TRBV28; size: NA; DNA: TGTGCCAGCAGGCCAGGAGGGGCCGACTTCCAAGAGACCCAGTACTTC; CDR3: CASRPGGADFQETQYF
J: TRBJ2-1; D: NA; V: TRBV7-3; size: NA; DNA: TGTGCCAGCAGCTCCGCGCGTGGCTCCTACAATGAGCAGTTCTTC; CDR3: CASSSARGSYNEQFF
J: TRBJ1-4; D: NA; V: TRBV9; size: NA; DNA: TGTGCCAGCAGCGTAGCAGGGTTCGATGAAAAACTGTTTTTT; CDR3: CASSVAGFDEKLFF
J: TRBJ2-3; D: NA; V: TRBV6-1; size: NA; DNA: TGTGCCAGCAGTGAAGTAACGGGGGGCTCCTATTGGACAGATACGCAGTATTTT; CDR3: CASSEVTGGSYWTDTQYF
J: TRBJ1-5; D: NA; V: TRBV18; size: NA; DNA: TGTGCCAGCTCACAGTACCCCAATCAGCCCCAGCATTTT; CDR3: CASSQYPNQPQHF
J: TRBJ1-4; D: TRBD1; V: TRBV15; size: NA; DNA: TGTGCCACCAGCAGAGATCAGGGGGCCGGGGACAGAAGCGAAAAACTGTTTTTT; CDR3: CATSRDQGAGDRSEKLFF
J: TRBJ1-4; D: NA; V: TRBV18; size: NA; DNA: TGTGCCAGCTCACCTCGGGCCGATGAAAAACTGTTTTTT; CDR3: CASSPRADEKLFF
J: TRBJ2-3; D: NA; V: TRBV6-4; size: NA; DNA: TGTGCCAGCAGTGACTCAGTGCCGGGTACGCAGTATTTT; CDR3: CASSDSVPGTQYF
J: TRBJ2-5; D: TRBD1; V: TRBV5-1; size: few; DNA: TGCGCCAGCAGCAGAGGACAGGGAGAGACCCAGTACTTC; CDR3: CASSRGQGETQYF
J: TRBJ1-2; D: NA; V: TRBV29-1; size: NA; DNA: TGCAGCGTCCGGGGGGGCGACTATGGCTACACCTTC; CDR3: CSVRGGDYGYTF
J: TRBJ2-7; D: TRBD2; V: TRBV27; size: NA; DNA: TGTGCCAGCAGATCCTCTCTAGCGGGAGGGACCTACGAGCAGTACTTC; CDR3: CASRSSLAGGTYEQYF
J: TRBJ2-7; D: NA; V: TRBV4-1; size: NA; DNA: TGCGCCAGCAGCCACGTATCGACGGGACGTTCTTACGAGCAGTACTTC; CDR3: CASSHVSTGRSYEQYF
J: TRBJ2-1; D: TRBD2; V: TRBV18; size: NA; DNA: TGTGCCAGCTCACCACAGGGGTTAAGCGGGAAATGGAGTGAGCAGTTCTTC; CDR3: CASSPQGLSGKWSEQFF
J: TRBJ2-2; D: NA; V: TRBV9; size: once; DNA: TGTGCCAGCAGCGCACTAGCAACCGACACCGGGGAGCTGTTTTTT; CDR3: CASSALATDTGELFF
J: TRBJ2-7; D: TRBD1; V: TRBV7-2; size: NA; DNA: TGTGCCAGCAGCGGATATGACAGGGTGGCCTACGAGCAGTACTTC; CDR3: CASSGYDRVAYEQYF
J: TRBJ1-2; D: NA; V: TRBV5-1; size: NA; DNA: TGCGCCAGCAGCTTGGGGCAGGGCCCCCAGTATGGCTACACCTTC; CDR3: CASSLGQGPQYGYTF
J: TRBJ1-3; D: TRBD1; V: TRBV5-6; size: once; DNA: TGTGCCAGCAGCCCGGGGGACAGTACCTTAAGACTTTCTGGAAACACCATATATTTT; CDR3: CASSPGDSTLRLSGNTIYF
J: TRBJ1-3; D: NA; V: TRBV25-1; size: NA; DNA: TGTGCCAGCAGTCGCGGGGGGGTCTCTGGAAACACCATATATTTT; CDR3: CASSRGGVSGNTIYF
J: TRBJ2-1; D: NA; V: TRBV11-3; size: NA; DNA: TGTGCCAGCAGCCCCATCTCGGGGAGGCACAATGAGCAGTTCTTC; CDR3: CASSPISGRHNEQFF
J: TRBJ2-7; D: NA; V: TRBV7-6; size: NA; DNA: TGTGCCAGCAGCTTAGAACTCGCCTCGGACGAGCAGTACTTC; CDR3: CASSLELASDEQYF
J: TRBJ1-3; D: TRBD1; V: TRBV28; size: few; DNA: TGTGCCAGCAGTCGCAGGACAGGGGGAAACACCATATGTTTT; CDR3: CASSRRTGGNTICF
J: TRBJ2-2; D: TRBD1; V: TRBV4-2; size: NA; DNA: TGTGCCAGCAGCCAAGCGGGACAGACCACCGGGGAGCTGTTTTTT; CDR3: CASSQAGQTTGELFF
J: TRBJ2-7; D: TRBD1; V: TRBV5-1; size: NA; DNA: TGCGCCAGCAGCTTGGCCGGACAGGCCACAATAGGGTACGAGCAGTACTTC; CDR3: CASSLAGQATIGYEQYF
J: TRBJ2-7; D: TRBD2; V: TRBV10-3; size: NA; DNA: TGTGCCATCAGTGAGTCGTCGGGTCTAGCGGGGACCTACGAGCAGTACTTC; CDR3: CAISESSGLAGTYEQYF
J: TRBJ2-3; D: NA; V: TRBV28; size: NA; DNA: TGTGCCAGCAAGCGTGGATGGGATACGCAGTATTTT; CDR3: CASKRGWDTQYF
J: TRBJ1-4; D: NA; V: TRBV6-5; size: NA; DNA: TGTGCCAGCAGAACTTGGGGGACAACTAATGAAAAACTGTTTTTT; CDR3: CASRTWGTTNEKLFF
J: TRBJ2-2; D: NA; V: TRBV29-1; size: NA; DNA: TGCAGCGCCGCACCACGGACCGGGGAGCTGTTTTTT; CDR3: CSAAPRTGELFF
J: TRBJ1-4; D: NA; V: TRBV5-1; size: NA; DNA: TGCGCCAGCAGCTTAACAGGACCGGACGGAAAACTGTTTTTT; CDR3: CASSLTGPDGKLFF
J: TRBJ2-3; D: NA; V: TRBV30; size: NA; DNA: TGTGCCTGGAGTGGCCTCGGAGATACGCAGTATTTT; CDR3: CAWSGLGDTQYF
J: TRBJ1-1; D: NA; V: TRBV4-2; size: NA; DNA: TGTGCCAGCAGCCCTCTCCGGGTGGGGAGTGAAGCTTTCTTT; CDR3: CASSPLRVGSEAFF
J: TRBJ1-1; D: NA; V: TRBV6-4; size: NA; DNA: TGTGCCAGCAGCCGGACAGTGAACACTGAAGCTTTCTTT; CDR3: CASSRTVNTEAFF
J: TRBJ2-1; D: NA; V: TRBV7-2; size: NA; DNA: TGTGCCAGCAGCTTAGACCAGGGCTCCTACAATGAGCAGTTCTTC; CDR3: CASSLDQGSYNEQFF
J: TRBJ2-7; D: TRBD2; V: TRBV6-5; size: NA; DNA: TGTGCCAGCTACCCGGGACCGGGGGGGGAGCAGTACTTC; CDR3: CASYPGPGGEQYF
J: TRBJ2-7; D: NA; V: TRBV5-4; size: NA; DNA: TGTGCCAGCGGACGGGACCGAAGCTCCTACGAGCAGTACTTC; CDR3: CASGRDRSSYEQYF
J: TRBJ2-7; D: TRBD2; V: TRBV5-1; size: NA; DNA: TGCGCCAGCAGCCCCCGAGGCGAAGGGAGGGCCTCCCACGAGCAGTACTTC; CDR3: CASSPRGEGRASHEQYF
J: TRBJ1-1; D: NA; V: TRBV28; size: few; DNA: TGTGCCAGCAGTCCGGCCCTAAAGCACACTGAAGCTTTCTTT; CDR3: CASSPALKHTEAFF
J: TRBJ1-1; D: NA; V: TRBV7-9; size: NA; DNA: TGTGCCAGCAGCTCCATACTCGGAAGCGGCACTGAAGCTTTCTTT; CDR3: CASSSILGSGTEAFF
J: TRBJ1-5; D: NA; V: TRBV15; size: NA; DNA: TGTGCCACCAGCAGAGATGGGAGGTCTGTTGAGGGCTATAGCAATCAGCCCCAGCATTTT; CDR3: CATSRDGRSVEGYSNQPQHF
J: TRBJ2-5; D: NA; V: TRBV15; size: NA; DNA: TGTGCCACCAGCACAAGAGGAGGGTCCCACATGGGCTACGTCCAAGAGACCCAGTACTTC; CDR3: CATSTRGGSHMGYVQETQYF
J: TRBJ2-7; D: NA; V: TRBV18; size: once; DNA: TGTGCCAGCTCACCACCGTTGGGGTCCGAAGGATCCTACGAGCAGTACTTC; CDR3: CASSPPLGSEGSYEQYF
J: TRBJ1-1; D: NA; V: TRBV18; size: NA; DNA: TGTGCCAGCTCACCAGGGGTTGGGGGGCCAGAAACTGAAGCTTTCTTT; CDR3: CASSPGVGGPETEAFF